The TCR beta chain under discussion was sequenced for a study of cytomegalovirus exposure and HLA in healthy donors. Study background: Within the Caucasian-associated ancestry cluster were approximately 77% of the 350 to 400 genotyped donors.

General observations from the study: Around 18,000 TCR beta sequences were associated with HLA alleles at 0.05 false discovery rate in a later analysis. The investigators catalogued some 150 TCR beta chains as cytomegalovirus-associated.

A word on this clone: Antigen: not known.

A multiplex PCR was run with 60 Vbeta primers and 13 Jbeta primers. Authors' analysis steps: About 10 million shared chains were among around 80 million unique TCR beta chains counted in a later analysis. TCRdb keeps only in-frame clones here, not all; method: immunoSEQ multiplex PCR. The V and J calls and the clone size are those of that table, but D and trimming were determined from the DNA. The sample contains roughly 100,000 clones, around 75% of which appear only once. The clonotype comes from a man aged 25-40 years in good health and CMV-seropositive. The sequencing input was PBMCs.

The CDR3 protein is CAWGSGETQYF. CDR3 bases: TGTGCCTGGGGGAGCGGGGAGACCCAGTACTTC. The chain links TRBV30 to TRBJ2-5; D perhaps matches TRBD2 (6 bases). This CDR3 region has 11 residues. Deletions cut 5 bases from V and 5 bases from J, with 9 bases between. In germline, CDR1 is GTSNPN, CDR2 SVGIG (reference sequence).